This T cell receptor beta chain comes out of a study of cytomegalovirus exposure and HLA in healthy donors. Germline V gene sequence: CDR1 SGHDN, CDR2 FVKESK. This CDR3 is built from 14 residues. V was pared by 4 bases and J by 6 bases, with 5 bases of the junction left unmatched. PCR involved 60 Vbeta and 13 Jbeta primers. The repertoire was sequenced with immunoSEQ multiplex PCR; TCRdb's copy has only in-frame clones and lacks some. Among some 130,000 clones listed, roughly 65% were seen once. This sequence originates from a man aged 40-49 years in good health and CMV-seropositive. This chain uses TRBV14 with TRBJ2-7, with 11 positions matching TRBD2. Sequencing was performed on PBMCs. CDR3 sequence reads: CASSLLAGAFEQYF. CDR3 DNA: TGTGCCAGCAGCCTACTAGCGGGAGCTTTCGAGCAGTACTTC.